The source of this T cell receptor (beta chain) is a study of regulatory T cells in long-lasting Graves disease. This clonotype was seen many times. Time point denoted: newly diagnosed GD, antithyroid drugs for less than 3 months. The authors made the TCR library using RNA they extracted from PBMCs. V gave up 0 bases and J gave up 0 bases; unmatched junction bases: 10. This CDR3 spans 19 amino acids. Germline lookup yields CDR1 DFQATT and CDR2 SNEGSKA (reference sequence). Assembly of TCR beta libraries relied on iRepertoire HTBI primers together with Arm-PCR of CDR3 regions. TCRdb re-called the multiplex PCR reads through MiXCR, storing one row per CDR3 protein. The sample comprises approximately 540,000 distinct CDR3 sequences, about 12% of which are singletons, and 7.5% to 9% rests with the top ten. This same sample was also part of a study on T cells in Graves' hyperthyroidism and ophthalmopathy.

The receptor was isolated from a woman aged 25 to 39 with Graves disease. The sample was peripheral blood mononuclear cells (PBMCs), taken at new diagnosis, from a patient treated with antithyroid drugs. The chain links TRBV20-1 to TRBJ2-3; TRBD2 matches at 12 bases. The CDR3 region is CSARDTGTSGPSSTDTQYF. The CDR3 nucleotides are TGCAGTGCTAGAGATACCGGGACTAGCGGGCCCTCTAGCACAGATACGCAGTATTTT.